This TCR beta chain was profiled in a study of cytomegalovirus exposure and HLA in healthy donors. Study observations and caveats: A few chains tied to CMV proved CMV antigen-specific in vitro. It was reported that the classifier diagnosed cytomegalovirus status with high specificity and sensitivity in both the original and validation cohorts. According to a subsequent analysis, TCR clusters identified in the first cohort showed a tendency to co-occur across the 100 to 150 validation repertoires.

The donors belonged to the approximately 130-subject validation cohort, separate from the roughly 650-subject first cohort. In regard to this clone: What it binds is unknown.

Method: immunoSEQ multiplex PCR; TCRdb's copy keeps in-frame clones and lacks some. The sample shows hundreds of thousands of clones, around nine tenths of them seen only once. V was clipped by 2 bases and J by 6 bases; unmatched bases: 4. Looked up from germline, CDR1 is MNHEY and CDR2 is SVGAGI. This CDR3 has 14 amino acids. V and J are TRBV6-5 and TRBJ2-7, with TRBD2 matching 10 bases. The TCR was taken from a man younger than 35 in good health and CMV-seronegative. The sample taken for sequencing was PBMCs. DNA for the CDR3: TGTGCCAGCAGTTACCTAGCGGGAGCTGGCGAGCAGTACTTC. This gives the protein CASSYLAGAGEQYF.